The 17 T cell receptor beta chains below were found in one sample sequenced in a study of cytomegalovirus exposure and HLA in healthy donors. The primer mix had 60 Vbeta and 13 Jbeta primers. Assay: immunoSEQ multiplex PCR; the TCRdb copy retains only in-frame clones and omits some. This sample has a few hundred thousand clones; around 89% occur once, and the top ten carry 1%. What was sequenced was PBMCs. The receptors were gathered from a woman under 30 in good health and CMV-seronegative.

There are a few counts of this clone. The chain carries TRBV19 and TRBJ2-5; TRBD2 agrees at 7 bases. The CDR3 is 14 residues long. V lost 3 bases to trimming and J lost 1 base; unmatched junction nucleotides: 2. Germline V gene data show CDR1 as LNHDA and CDR2 as SQIVND (reference sequence). The CDR3 region is CASSMGGGQETQYF. The CDR3 DNA reads TGTGCCAGTAGTATGGGGGGGGGCCAAGAGACCCAGTACTTC.

The rearrangement joins TRBV4-3 to TRBJ2-1; D unclear. The CDR3 has 15 residues. CDR1 is LGHNA, CDR2 YSLEER, per germline. Trimming took off 0 bases at V and 4 bases at J, with 10 bases between the two ends. CDR3 loop: CASSQDPAAYNEQFF. The CDR3 region has the DNA TGCGCCAGCAGCCAAGATCCTGCCGCGTACAATGAGCAGTTCTTC.

To note about this clone: Additional DNA sequences in this sample encode the identical CDR3. The chain is built from TRBV25-1 and TRBJ1-2; D is uncertain. Trimming removed 6 bases at V and 7 bases at J, with 12 bases between. Germline V gives CDR1 MGHDK, CDR2 SYGVNS. The CDR3 consists of 12 residues. The CDR3 loop reads CASSISSFGYTF. The CDR3 nucleotides read TGTGCCAGCAGCATCTCCAGTTTTGGCTACACCTTC.

The chain recombines TRBV19 with TRBJ2-1; D is uncertain. The CDR3 consists of 15 residues. V was cut by 8 bases and J by 2 bases, with 16 bases left in between. CDR1 and CDR2 from the germline V gene are LNHDA and SQIVND (reference sequence). The CDR3 sequence: CASQGGLPPYNEQFF. The CDR3, as DNA: TGTGCCAGTCAAGGTGGGCTACCCCCCTACAATGAGCAGTTCTTC.

The V and J genes are TRBV27 and TRBJ2-5; possible D gene TRBD1, 5 bases. The DNA end lines up better with TRBJ2-7; the J call may be wrong. The CDR3 loop spans 13 amino acids. Germline V gene data show CDR1 as MNHEY and CDR2 as SMNVEV (reference sequence). DNA of the CDR3: TGTGCCAGCAGCTGGGGCCCCCCGCTCGAGCAGTACTTC. Its protein is CASSWGPPLEQYF.

The chain links TRBV5-1 to TRBJ2-7; 7 bases map to TRBD2. CDR1 and CDR2 from the germline V gene are SGHRS and YFSETQ. The CDR3 is 15 residues long. Trimming cost V 4 bases and J 4 bases; bases outside gene matches: 11. The CDR3 sequence: CASSQLSGALYEQYF. Written as DNA, the CDR3 is TGCGCCAGCAGCCAACTCAGCGGGGCTCTGTACGAGCAGTACTTC. The whole variable domain, remainder taken from reference TRBV5-1 and TRBJ2-7, is KAGVTQTPRYLIKTRGQQVTLSCSPISGHRSVSWYQQTPGQGLQFLFEYFSETQRNKGNFPGRFSGRQFSNSRSEMNVSTLELGDSALYLCASSQLSGALYEQYFGPGTRLTVT.

This sequence joins TRBV6-6 and TRBJ1-1; D unclear. The CDR3 extends over 15 amino acids. Deletions cut 6 bases from V and 1 base from J, with 15 bases between. In germline, CDR1 is MNHNY, CDR2 SVGAGI (reference sequence). The CDR3 DNA is TGTGCCAGCAGACGAAGCTTCCGGGAGAACACTGAAGCTTTCTTT. It encodes CASRRSFRENTEAFF.

V and J are TRBV18 and TRBJ1-2, with a weak D call TRBD1 (5 bases). V lost 3 bases, J lost 1 base, and 18 bases lay in between. CDR1 is KGHSH and CDR2 is LQKENI in the germline V gene. The CDR3 sequence is 17 residues long. The CDR3 DNA reads TGTGCCAGCTCACCCGCGGGGGGTAACTATGATAACTATGGCTACACCTTC. Translated: CASSPAGGNYDNYGYTF.

J is TRBJ2-2 and V is TRBV5-6; TRBD2 might be the D (6 bases). The CDR3 is 16 residues long. From germline, CDR1 is SGHDT and CDR2 YYEEEE. The V gene lost 3 bases and the J gene lost 1 base, with 13 bases spanning the gap. The CDR3 protein is CASSSTSLLNTGELFF. The CDR3 DNA follows: TGTGCCAGCAGCTCCACTAGCCTGCTGAACACCGGGGAGCTGTTTTTT.

This chain uses TRBV5-1 with TRBJ2-7; 12 bases agree with TRBD2. Germline V gives CDR1 SGHRS, CDR2 YFSETQ. The CDR3 has 16 residues. The J segment lost 4 bases and the V segment lost 3 bases, leaving 8 bases of the junction unmatched. CDR3 sequence: CASSYRTSGELYEQYF. CDR3 sequence (DNA): TGCGCCAGCAGCTACCGGACTAGCGGGGAACTGTACGAGCAGTACTTC.

The chain is built from TRBV29-1 and TRBJ2-5, with TRBD2 as a possible D gene (6 bases). The CDR3 is 13 amino acids. The V end was cut by 3 bases, the J end by 5 bases, with 13 bases between. CDR1 is SQVTM, CDR2 ANQGSEA, per germline. The CDR3 protein is CSVDSESGETQYF. The DNA for the CDR3 is TGCAGCGTTGATTCGGAAAGCGGGGAGACCCAGTACTTC.

This sequence joins TRBV5-5 and TRBJ2-2; D is perhaps TRBD1 (6 bases). The CDR3 is 16 residues long. V was pared by 3 bases and J by 2 bases, with 14 bases between. Germline V gives CDR1 SGHKS, CDR2 YYEKEE (reference sequence). CDR3 in DNA: TGTGCCAGCAGCTCGGGGACAAGAGGCAACACCGGGGAGCTGTTTTTT. Its protein product is CASSSGTRGNTGELFF. Using reference TRBV5-5 and TRBJ2-2 for the parts outside the CDR3, the full variable domain is DAGVTQSPTHLIKTRGQQVTLRCSPISGHKSVSWYQQVLGQGPQFIFQYYEKEERGRGNFPDRFSARQFPNYSSELNVNALLLGDSALYLCASSSGTRGNTGELFFGEGSRLTVL.

For the CDR3, the DNA is TGTGCCTGGAGTGTACTCGGGACATTTTTTGAGCAGTTCTTC. Protein sequence: CAWSVLGTFFEQFF. The chain has TRBV30 and TRBJ2-1, with a tentative D call TRBD1 (6 bases). The CDR3 is 14 amino acids. Trimming cost V 0 bases and J 9 bases, with 15 bases left between them. The germline gives CDR1 GTSNPN, CDR2 SVGIG (reference sequence).

The chain joins TRBV4-2 to TRBJ1-1; possible D gene TRBD1, 5 bases. Germline assignment: CDR1 LGHNA and CDR2 YNFKEQ. Trimming cost V 1 base and J 4 bases, with 10 bases left between them. The CDR3 runs to 14 residues. CDR3 amino acids: CASSQVSGGTEAFF. The CDR3 nucleotides read TGTGCCAGCAGCCAAGTTTCCGGGGGCACTGAAGCTTTCTTT.

This chain links TRBV7-2 with TRBJ2-2, with no clear D. Germline values: CDR1 SGHTA, CDR2 FQGNSA. The CDR3 spans 14 residues. The V gene lost 1 base and the J gene lost 4 bases, with 7 bases spanning the gap. The DNA for the CDR3 is TGTGCCAGCAGCTTAGGGGCCGGCACCGGGGAGCTGTTTTTT. This sequence encodes CASSLGAGTGELFF.

V gene TRBV4-1 combines with J gene TRBJ2-7, with 11 bases identical to TRBD1. The junction had 4 bases not matched to a gene; V was cut back by 0 bases and J by 6 bases. This CDR3 spans 15 amino acids. Germline V lookup: CDR1 MGHRA, CDR2 YSYEKL. The CDR3 here is CASSQDWGQGGEQYF. The CDR3 DNA is TGCGCCAGCAGCCAAGATTGGGGACAGGGGGGCGAGCAGTACTTC.

The V call is TRBV5-1, the J call TRBJ2-7; 8 nucleotides line up with TRBD1. Germline V CDR1 and CDR2: SGHRS, YFSETQ. The ends lost 3 bases at V and 3 bases at J; junction bases unmatched: 8. This CDR3 comprises 15 residues. CDR3 sequence reads: CASSSGQATLYEQYF. The CDR3 region has the DNA TGCGCCAGCAGCTCGGGACAGGCAACCCTCTACGAGCAGTACTTC.